These T cell receptor beta chains were read from a single sample in a study of T cell changes during pregnancy in multiple sclerosis. The method was immunoSEQ multiplex PCR; TCRdb's version includes in-frame clones alone and lacks a portion of them. The top ten clones hold approximately 1% of a sample with some 45,000 clones, around nine tenths of them seen once. The material was CD4+ T cells from peripheral blood mononuclear cells, obtained after pregnancy. The receptors were gathered from a female donor with multiple sclerosis, enrolled in a pregnancy study. Each CDR3 is given with its conserved first and last residue. Where a row states a size, it is once, few, many or the class of an expanded clone; other rows omit it.

TRBV7-2 . CASSGQPNTEAFF
TRBV2 . CASSERGQLTYEQYF
TRBV15 . CATEAGIRETQYF
TRBV14 few CASSQVPGRPGTLSYEQYF
TRBV4-2 . CASSQGPGEEQYF
TRBV7-6 . CASSFTWADTQYF
TRBV6-1 . CASSKLGQRETQYF
TRBV5-1 . CASQKDRGDSPLHF
TRBV5-1 . CASSSPLGLQETQYF
TRBV5-1 few CASSSTSGEYNEQFF
TRBV5-6 . CASSLWLAGTDTQYF
TRBV14 . CASSQVGRGGPNVLTF
TRBV7-9 . CASSIRDRGTSPLHF
TRBV19 few CASSIPKDRGTEAFF
TRBV29-1 . CSVQGNYGYTF
TRBV11-1 . CASSVRWGDTEAFF
TRBV4-1 . CASSPGLADSYYEQYF
TRBV5-1 . CASSGRKRGVASYEQYF
TRBV11-1 once CASSLEIGTEAFF
TRBV7-9 . CASSFLPHSGGTDTQYF
TRBV7-2 . CASSLVFVGAGGQETQYF
TRBV2 . CASGTSGGASDTQYF
TRBV5-1 . CASSLEVQGNGNTIYF
TRBV5-1 . CASSLVGGAYGEQFF
TRBV18 . CASSPLNMNTEAFF
TRBV6-5 . CASSNRRNEAFF
TRBV18 . CASSQAGTDNEQFF
TRBV9 . CASSAHQGLQETQYF
TRBV4-2 . CASSQERGGQETQYF
TRBV2 . CASSEQGGGDQPQHF
TRBV6-6 . CASSQTGSGGYTF
TRBV5-1 . CASSLDAGGFQETQYF
TRBV11-2 . CASSSRSSSEAFF
TRBV5-1 . CASSLGGQDLGGYTF
TRBV6-5 . CASSYGGSGNTIYF
TRBV19 few CASRNPGGGYGYTF
TRBV7-8 . CASSSIPSGGNTGELFF
TRBV27 . CASSSAEGWGGYTF
TRBV7-9 . CASSLGLAGNRGEQFF
TRBV6-5 once CASWKGGGGTEAFF
TRBV5-1 once CASSFRGANSYNEQFF
TRBV2 once CASSIQGDHDEQYF
TRBV10-3 . CAISEVGGATDTQYF
TRBV7-8 once CASTGTGATEETQYF
TRBV10-1 . CASSRAGGYNEQFF
TRBV9 once CASSERRGTSRVGEQFF
TRBV5-6 . CASSLVQSNTGELFF
TRBV14 once CASSPRQGVVTDTQYF
TRBV2 . CASSTRGRVEKLFF
TRBV5-4 . CASSLGPHGADTIYF
TRBV5-1 . CASSTVSGAYNEQFF
TRBV30 . CASGDRGLYNEQFF
TRBV18 . CASSPLTDGYTF
TRBV5-6 . CASSLGGPAKNIQYF
TRBV19 . CASSTMTGSGADTQYF